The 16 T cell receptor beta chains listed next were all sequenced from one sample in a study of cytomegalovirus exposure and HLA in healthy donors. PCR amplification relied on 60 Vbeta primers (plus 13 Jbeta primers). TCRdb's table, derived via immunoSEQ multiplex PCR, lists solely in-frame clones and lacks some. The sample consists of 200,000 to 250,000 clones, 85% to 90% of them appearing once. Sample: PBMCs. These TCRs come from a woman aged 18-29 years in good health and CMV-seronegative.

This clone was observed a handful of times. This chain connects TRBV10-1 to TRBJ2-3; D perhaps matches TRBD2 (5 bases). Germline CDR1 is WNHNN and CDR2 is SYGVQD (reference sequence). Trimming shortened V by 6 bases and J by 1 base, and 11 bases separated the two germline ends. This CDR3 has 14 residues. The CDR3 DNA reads TGCGCCAGCAGCGACACCGGGGGCACAGATACGCAGTATTTT. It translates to CASSDTGGTDTQYF.

DNA of the CDR3: TGTGCCAGTAGTGGCGCTTGGACAAGCAAAAACATTCAGTACTTC. Translating it yields CASSGAWTSKNIQYF. The rearrangement uses TRBV19 and TRBJ2-4, with a weak D call TRBD1 (5 bases). This CDR3 is built from 15 residues. In germline, CDR1 is LNHDA, CDR2 SQIVND (reference sequence). V was trimmed by 5 bases and J by 3 bases, leaving 14 bases between them.

CDR3 sequence reads: CAISETGNTEAFF. CDR3 DNA: TGTGCCATCAGTGAGACGGGGAACACTGAAGCTTTCTTT. V gene TRBV10-3 combines with J gene TRBJ1-1; D gene unclear. The CDR3 contains 13 residues. V lost 2 bases to trimming and J lost 1 base, with 5 bases between them. CDR1 ENHRY and CDR2 SYGVKD come from the germline V gene.

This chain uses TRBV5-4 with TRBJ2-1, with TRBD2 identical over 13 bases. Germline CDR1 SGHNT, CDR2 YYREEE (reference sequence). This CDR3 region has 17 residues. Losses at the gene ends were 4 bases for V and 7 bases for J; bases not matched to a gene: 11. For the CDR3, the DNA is TGTGCCAGCAGCCGATCGGGACTAGCGGGGTACACTAATGAGCAGTTCTTC. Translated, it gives CASSRSGLAGYTNEQFF.

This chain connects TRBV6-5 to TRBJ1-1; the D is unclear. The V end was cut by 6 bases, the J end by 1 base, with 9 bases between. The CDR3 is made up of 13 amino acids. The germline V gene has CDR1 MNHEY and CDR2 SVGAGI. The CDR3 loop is CASRGRANTEAFF. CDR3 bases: TGTGCCAGCAGAGGGAGGGCGAACACTGAAGCTTTCTTT.

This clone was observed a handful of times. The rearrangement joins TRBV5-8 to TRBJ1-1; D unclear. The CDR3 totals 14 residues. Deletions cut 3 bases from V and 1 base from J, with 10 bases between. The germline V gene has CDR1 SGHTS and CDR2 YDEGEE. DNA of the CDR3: TGTGCCAGCAGCTGGAGTATACGGAACACTGAAGCTTTCTTT. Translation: CASSWSIRNTEAFF.

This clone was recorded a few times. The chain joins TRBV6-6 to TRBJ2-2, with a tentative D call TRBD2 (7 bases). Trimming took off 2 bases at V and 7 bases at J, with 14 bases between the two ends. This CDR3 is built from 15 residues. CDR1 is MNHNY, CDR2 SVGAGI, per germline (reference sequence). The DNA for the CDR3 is TGTGCCAGCAGTTACAAGGGGGGGGGCCGCGGGGAGCTGTTTTTT. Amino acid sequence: CASSYKGGGRGELFF.

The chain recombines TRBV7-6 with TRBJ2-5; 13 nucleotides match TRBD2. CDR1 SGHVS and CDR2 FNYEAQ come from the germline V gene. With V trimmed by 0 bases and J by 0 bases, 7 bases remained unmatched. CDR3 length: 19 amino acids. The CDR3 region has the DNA TGTGCCAGCAGCTTAGCACTAGCGGGGGGGCCTAAACACCAAGAGACCCAGTACTTC. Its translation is CASSLALAGGPKHQETQYF.

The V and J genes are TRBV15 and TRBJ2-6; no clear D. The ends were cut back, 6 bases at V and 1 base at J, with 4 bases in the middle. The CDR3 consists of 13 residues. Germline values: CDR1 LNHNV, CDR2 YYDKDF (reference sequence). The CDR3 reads CATRTSGANVLTF. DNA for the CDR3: TGTGCCACCAGGACATCTGGGGCCAACGTCCTGACTTTC.

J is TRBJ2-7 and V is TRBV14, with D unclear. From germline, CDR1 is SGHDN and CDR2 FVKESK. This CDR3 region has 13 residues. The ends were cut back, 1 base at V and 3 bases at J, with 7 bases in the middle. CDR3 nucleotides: TGTGCCAGCAGCCAAGGATACGGCTACGAGCAGTACTTC. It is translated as CASSQGYGYEQYF.

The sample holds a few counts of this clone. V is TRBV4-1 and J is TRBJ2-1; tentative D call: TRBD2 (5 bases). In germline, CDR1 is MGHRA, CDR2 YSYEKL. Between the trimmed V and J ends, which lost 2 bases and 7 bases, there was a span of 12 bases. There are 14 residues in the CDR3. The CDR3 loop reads CASSQNDRENEQFF. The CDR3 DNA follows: TGCGCCAGCAGCCAAAACGATCGGGAAAATGAGCAGTTCTTC.

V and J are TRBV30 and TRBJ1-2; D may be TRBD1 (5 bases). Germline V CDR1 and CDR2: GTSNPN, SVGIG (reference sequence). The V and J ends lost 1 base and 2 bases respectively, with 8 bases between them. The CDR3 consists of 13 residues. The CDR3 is CAWSGGRNYGYTF. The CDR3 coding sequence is TGTGCCTGGAGTGGGGGCAGGAACTATGGCTACACCTTC.

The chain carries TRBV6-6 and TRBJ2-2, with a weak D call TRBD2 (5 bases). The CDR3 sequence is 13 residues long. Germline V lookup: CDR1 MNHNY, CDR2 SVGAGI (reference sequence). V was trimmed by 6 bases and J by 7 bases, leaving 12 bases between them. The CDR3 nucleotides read TGTGCCAGCAGACACACGAGCGGCGGGGAGCTGTTTTTT. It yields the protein CASRHTSGGELFF.

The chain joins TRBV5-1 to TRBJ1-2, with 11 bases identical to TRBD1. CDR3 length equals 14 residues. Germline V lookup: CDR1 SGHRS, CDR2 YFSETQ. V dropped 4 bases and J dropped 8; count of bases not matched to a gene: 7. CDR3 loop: CASSGGQGAGGYTF. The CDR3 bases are TGCGCCAGCAGCGGAGGACAGGGGGCGGGGGGCTACACCTTC.

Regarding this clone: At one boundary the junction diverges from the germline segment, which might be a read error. The CDR3 sequence is CSLYGAGVLNTEAFF. CDR3 in DNA: TGCAGCCTCTATGGGGCAGGGGTTTTGAATACTGAAGCTTTCTTT. The chain carries TRBV29-1 and TRBJ1-1; a weak D match, TRBD1 (6 bases). This CDR3 has 15 residues. Germline CDR1 reads SQVTM; CDR2 reads ANQGSEA.

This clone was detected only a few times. CDR3 residues: CASNGLSTGELFF. In nucleotides, the CDR3 is TGTGCCAGCAACGGTCTGTCCACCGGGGAGCTGTTTTTT. The chain joins TRBV2 to TRBJ2-2; D is unresolved. V lost 7 bases and J 4 bases, leaving 10 bases between the germline ends. CDR1 and CDR2 (germline): SNHLY, FYNNEI. The CDR3 has 13 residues.